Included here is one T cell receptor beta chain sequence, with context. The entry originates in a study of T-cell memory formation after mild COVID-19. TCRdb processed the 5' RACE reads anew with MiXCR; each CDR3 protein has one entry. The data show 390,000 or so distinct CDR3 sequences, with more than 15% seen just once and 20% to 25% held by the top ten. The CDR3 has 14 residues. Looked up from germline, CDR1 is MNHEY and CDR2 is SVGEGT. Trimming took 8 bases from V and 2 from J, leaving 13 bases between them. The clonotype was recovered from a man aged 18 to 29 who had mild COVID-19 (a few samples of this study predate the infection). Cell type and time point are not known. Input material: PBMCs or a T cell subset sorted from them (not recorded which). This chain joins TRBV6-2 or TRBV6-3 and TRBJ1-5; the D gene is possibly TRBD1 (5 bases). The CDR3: CASQLGQGNQPQHF. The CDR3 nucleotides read TGTGCCAGCCAGTTGGGGCAGGGCAATCAGCCCCAGCATTTT.